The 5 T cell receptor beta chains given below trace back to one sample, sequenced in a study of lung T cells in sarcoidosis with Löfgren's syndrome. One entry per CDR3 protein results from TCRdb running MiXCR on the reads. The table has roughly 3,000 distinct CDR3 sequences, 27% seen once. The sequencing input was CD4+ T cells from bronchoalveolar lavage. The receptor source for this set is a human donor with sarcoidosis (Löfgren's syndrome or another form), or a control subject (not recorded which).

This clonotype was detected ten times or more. The CDR3 nucleotides are TGTGCTAGTGGTTTGGTACCGGACGGACTAATAATGGGGCAGCCCCAGCATTTT. It codes for CASGLVPDGLIMGQPQHF. V usage is TRBV12-5 and J usage is TRBJ1-5, with unresolved D. Germline V gene data show CDR1 as LGHNT and CDR2 as FRNRAP. The CDR3 length is 18 residues. The V end lost 0 bases, the J end lost 7 bases, and 22 bases lay between the germline ends.

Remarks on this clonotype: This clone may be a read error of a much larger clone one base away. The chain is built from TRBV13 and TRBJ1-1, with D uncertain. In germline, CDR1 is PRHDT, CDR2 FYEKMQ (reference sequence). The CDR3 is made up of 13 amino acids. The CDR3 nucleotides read TGTGCCAGCGGCTTAAAGGCGAACACTGAAGCTTTCTTT. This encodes CASGLKANTEAFF.

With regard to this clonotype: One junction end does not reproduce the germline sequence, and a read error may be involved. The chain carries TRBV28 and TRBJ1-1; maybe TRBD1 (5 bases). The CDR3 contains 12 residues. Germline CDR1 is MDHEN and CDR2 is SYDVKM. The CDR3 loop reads CAGRVMNTEAFF. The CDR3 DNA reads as TGTGCCGGCAGGGTTATGAACACCGAAGCTTTCTTT.

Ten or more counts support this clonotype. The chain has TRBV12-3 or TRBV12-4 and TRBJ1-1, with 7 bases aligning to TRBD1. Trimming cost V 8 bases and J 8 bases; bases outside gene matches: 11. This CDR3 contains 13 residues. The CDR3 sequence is CASPQGGGLEAFF. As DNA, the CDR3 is TGTGCCAGCCCCCAGGGGGGGGGACTAGAAGCTTTCTTT.

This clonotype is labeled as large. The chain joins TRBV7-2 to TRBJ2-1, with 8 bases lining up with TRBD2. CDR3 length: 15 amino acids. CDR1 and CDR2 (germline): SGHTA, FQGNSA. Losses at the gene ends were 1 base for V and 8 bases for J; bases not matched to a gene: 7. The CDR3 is CASSLDRTSIYEQFF. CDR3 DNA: TGTGCCAGCAGCTTAGACCGGACTAGCATCTATGAGCAGTTCTTC.